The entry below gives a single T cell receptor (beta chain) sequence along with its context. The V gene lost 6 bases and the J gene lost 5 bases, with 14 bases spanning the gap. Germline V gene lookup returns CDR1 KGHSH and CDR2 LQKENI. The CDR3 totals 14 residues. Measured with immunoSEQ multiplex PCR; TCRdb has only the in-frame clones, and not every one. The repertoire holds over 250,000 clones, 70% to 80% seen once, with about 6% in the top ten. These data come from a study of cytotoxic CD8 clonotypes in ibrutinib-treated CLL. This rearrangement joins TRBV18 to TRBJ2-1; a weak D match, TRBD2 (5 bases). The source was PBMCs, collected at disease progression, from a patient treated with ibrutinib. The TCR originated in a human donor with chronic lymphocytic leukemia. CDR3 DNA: TGTGCCAGCTCTTTGCTAGCTTGGGACAATGAGCAGTTCTTC. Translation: CASSLLAWDNEQFF.